Following are 17 T cell receptor beta chains from one sample sequenced in a study of T cells in Graves' hyperthyroidism and ophthalmopathy. Using RNA transcripts as the source, TCR beta CDR3 regions were amplified. Initially, a first-round RT-PCR of the TCR CDR3 employed the HTBI primer set. TCRdb used MiXCR to reprocess the multiplex PCR reads, holding one entry per CDR3 protein. The sample yields nearly 250,000 distinct CDR3 sequences, roughly 17% seen once. Sequences were obtained from blood. The receptors come from a woman aged 18-29 years with Graves' ophthalmopathy.

The chain links TRBV18 to TRBJ1-5; 11 bases line up with TRBD1. CDR1 and CDR2 (germline): KGHSH, LQKENI. V lost 5 bases, J lost 3 bases, and 6 bases stayed unmatched. The CDR3 contains 16 residues. CDR3 bases: TGTGCCAGCTCAATAGGGACAGGGGGTACCAATCAGCCCCAGCATTTT. It is translated as CASSIGTGGTNQPQHF.

This clonotype was seen only a few times. This may stem from a read error, because a much larger clone lies one nucleotide away. The V call is TRBV20-1, the J call TRBJ1-1, with a weak D call TRBD1 (6 bases). The CDR3 sequence is 15 residues long. In germline, CDR1 is DFQATT, CDR2 SNEGSKA (reference sequence). CDR3 sequence: CSASSGRAGDTGAFF. In DNA form, the CDR3 reads TGCAGTGCTAGCTCGGGTCGGGCAGGGGACACTGGAGCTTTCTTT.

This clonotype was found many times. This sequence joins TRBV6-1 and TRBJ1-1, with D possibly TRBD1 on 5 matching bases. The CDR3 totals 15 residues. Trimming took off 8 bases at V and 0 bases at J, with 16 bases between the two ends. CDR1 is MNHNS and CDR2 is SASEGT in the germline V gene. CDR3 residues: CASRTRGRLNTEAFF. CDR3 coding DNA: TGTGCCAGCCGTACTCGGGGGAGGCTGAACACTGAAGCTTTCTTT.

The sample holds many counts of this clonotype. The chain uses TRBV28 and TRBJ2-5; D call uncertain. With 8 bases removed from V and 5 bases from J, the gap between germline ends came to 12 bases. Germline assignment: CDR1 MDHEN and CDR2 SYDVKM. CDR3 length: 12 amino acids. CDR3 in amino acids: CASSVVSETQYF. CDR3 DNA: TGTGCCAGCTCAGTCGTTTCGGAGACCCAGTACTTC.

This clonotype has ten or more counts. DNA for the CDR3: TGTGCCATCAGGGCAGCGGGTGAGCAGTACTTC. Its protein is CAIRAAGEQYF. The V gene is TRBV10-3, the J gene TRBJ2-7; D perhaps matches TRBD2 (6 bases). Germline CDR1 is ENHRY and CDR2 is SYGVKD. This CDR3 contains 11 residues. The V and J ends lost 6 bases and 7 bases respectively, with 10 bases between them.

The gene calls are TRBV28 and TRBJ1-1; D gene uncertain. The germline CDR1 and CDR2 sequences are MDHEN and SYDVKM. Trimming stripped 5 bases from V and 1 base from J, with 14 bases between. The CDR3 is 15 residues long. CDR3 region: CASSLLDMKNTEAFF. The CDR3 bases are TGTGCCAGCAGTCTCCTCGACATGAAGAACACTGAAGCTTTCTTT.

This clonotype showed up just a few times. The chain is built from TRBV28 and TRBJ2-2; 8 positions agree with TRBD1. Per the germline V gene, CDR1 is MDHEN and CDR2 is SYDVKM. The CDR3 loop spans 14 amino acids. V gave up 10 bases and J gave up 1 base; unmatched junction bases: 5. DNA of the CDR3: TGTGCCAACCCAGGGGGCTTGAACACCGGGGAGCTGTTTTTT. Encoded protein: CANPGGLNTGELFF.

This clonotype has at least ten counts. The J gene is TRBJ1-6, the V gene TRBV2; D perhaps matches TRBD1 (5 bases). CDR1 is SNHLY, CDR2 FYNNEI, per germline. Trimming took off 5 bases at V and 11 bases at J, with 13 bases between the two ends. There are 13 residues in the CDR3. The CDR3 DNA sequence: TGTGCCAGCAGTCAACAGGAGGGAACACCCCTCCACTTT. Protein sequence: CASSQQEGTPLHF.

This clonotype was counted ten times or more. The chain employs TRBV5-5 and TRBJ1-2, with TRBD1 as a possible D gene (5 bases). CDR3 length equals 16 residues. From germline, CDR1 is SGHKS and CDR2 YYEKEE (reference sequence). V was trimmed by 4 bases and J by 4 bases, leaving 20 bases between them. CDR3 residues: CASSLDNLQGSYGYTF. DNA for the CDR3: TGTGCCAGCAGCCTGGATAATTTGCAGGGAAGCTATGGCTACACCTTC. The variable domain in full, with the rest retrieved from reference TRBV5-5 and TRBJ1-2, is DAGVTQSPTHLIKTRGQQVTLRCSPISGHKSVSWYQQVLGQGPQFIFQYYEKEERGRGNFPDRFSARQFPNYSSELNVNALLLGDSALYLCASSLDNLQGSYGYTFGSGTRLTVV.

Notes on this clonotype: This may stem from a read error, because a much larger clone lies one nucleotide away. The genes are TRBV20-1 and TRBJ2-1, with 8 bases fitting TRBD1. Germline CDR1 and CDR2: DFQATT and SNEGSKA (reference sequence). This CDR3 comprises 15 residues. After removal of 0 bases from V and 6 bases from J, the junction contained 7 bases not matched to a gene. CDR3 in amino acids: CSARDLAGGINEQFF. The DNA of the CDR3 is TGCAGTGCTAGAGATCTGGCAGGGGGCATCAATGAGCAGTTCTTC.

This clonotype appeared once. V is TRBV7-9 and J is TRBJ1-1, with D perhaps TRBD1 (5 bases). V lost 3 bases, J lost 1 base, and 27 bases lay in between. The CDR3 totals 20 residues. Per the germline V gene, CDR1 is SEHNR and CDR2 is FQNEAQ (reference sequence). In nucleotides, the CDR3 is TGTGCCAGCAGCTTTCTAGCGGGAGGGCGCGCCGGGACGGAGAACACTGAAGCTTTCTTT. The encoded protein is CASSFLAGGRAGTENTEAFF. Full variable domain (rest looked up from reference TRBV7-9 and TRBJ1-1): DTGVSQNPRHKITKRGQNVTFRCDPISEHNRLYWYRQTLGQGPEFLTYFQNEAQLEKSRLLSDRFSAERPKGSFSTLEIQRTEQGDSAMYLCASSFLAGGRAGTENTEAFFGQGTRLTVV.

The table lists this clonotype with a few counts. This chain links TRBV20-1 with TRBJ2-3; 10 positions agree with TRBD2. Germline-derived CDR1 and CDR2 are DFQATT and SNEGSKA (reference sequence). J lost 2 bases, V lost 5 bases, and 13 bases had no gene match. The CDR3 is 17 amino acids. The CDR3 nucleotides are TGCAGTGCTCGTCTATCCGGGACTAGCGTTTTCACAGATACGCAGTATTTT. Translating it yields CSARLSGTSVFTDTQYF.

The chain uses TRBV19 and TRBJ2-2, with unresolved D. CDR3 size: 15 residues. With 3 bases removed from V and 4 bases from J, the gap between germline ends came to 12 bases. Germline values: CDR1 LNHDA, CDR2 SQIVND (reference sequence). The CDR3 nucleotides read TGTGCCAGTAGTATCATAACATTTCCCACCGGGGAGCTGTTTTTT. The encoded protein is CASSIITFPTGELFF.

This clonotype was counted many times. The chain combines TRBV19 with TRBJ1-1; the match to TRBD1 covers 8 bases. This CDR3 is 11 amino acids long. V trimming: 10 bases; J trimming: 8 bases; junction bases outside the gene matches: 6. Looked up from germline, CDR1 is LNHDA and CDR2 is SQIVND (reference sequence). The CDR3, as DNA: TGTGCCACCAGGGGACAGGCGGAAGCTTTCTTT. Encoded protein: CATRGQAEAFF.

This clonotype was picked up many times. V usage is TRBV20-1 and J usage is TRBJ1-5; a weak D match, TRBD1 (6 bases). The V end was cut by 6 bases, the J end by 0 bases, with 9 bases between. The CDR3 totals 13 residues. The V gene's germline CDR1 is DFQATT and CDR2 SNEGSKA (reference sequence). The CDR3 coding sequence is TGCAGTGCCCGACAGGATAGCAATCAGCCCCAGCATTTT. Protein product: CSARQDSNQPQHF.

V gene TRBV7-6 combines with J gene TRBJ1-2; 8 bases are a match to TRBD1. The V and J ends lost 1 base and 5 bases, in that order; junction bases with no gene match: 3. The germline CDR1 and CDR2 sequences are SGHVS and FNYEAQ. The CDR3 runs 14 residues. The CDR3 coding sequence is TGTGCCAGCAGCTTAGACGGGACAGGTTATGGCTACACCTTC. Its translation is CASSLDGTGYGYTF.

V usage is TRBV28 and J usage is TRBJ1-2, with 7 bases identical to TRBD1. The CDR3 is 15 amino acids. CDR1 and CDR2 (germline): MDHEN, SYDVKM. J gave up 4 bases and V 1 base, and 6 bases lay outside the gene matches. CDR3: CASSLSRGQVYGYTF. As DNA, the CDR3 is TGTGCCAGCAGTTTATCGAGGGGGCAGGTCTATGGCTACACCTTC.